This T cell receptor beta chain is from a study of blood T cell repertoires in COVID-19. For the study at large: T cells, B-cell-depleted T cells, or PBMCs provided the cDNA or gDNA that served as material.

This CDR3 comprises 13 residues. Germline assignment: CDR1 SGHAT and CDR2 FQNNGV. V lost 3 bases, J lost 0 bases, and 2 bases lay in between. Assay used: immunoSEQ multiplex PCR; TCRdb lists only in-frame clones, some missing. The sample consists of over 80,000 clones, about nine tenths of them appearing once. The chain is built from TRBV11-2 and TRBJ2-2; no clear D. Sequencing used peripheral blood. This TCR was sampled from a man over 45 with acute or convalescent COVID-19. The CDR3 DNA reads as TGTGCCAGCAGCTTTACGAACACCGGGGAGCTGTTTTTT. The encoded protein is CASSFTNTGELFF.